These 18 T cell receptor beta chains share one sample of origin, sequenced in a study of human T cells and chemical hapten exposure. Time point defined: healthy volunteer bleed at 2 weeks. Unfractionated whole blood served as the source for total RNA extraction. TCRdb reprocessed the RACE reads with MiXCR, giving one entry per CDR3 protein. The data show around 31,000 distinct CDR3 sequences, around 7.4% seen once. Sample: whole blood. The receptor source for this set is a human donor in good health. Some clones in this sample may be carry-over from other donors' samples.

This clonotype has more than one count but fewer than ten. Here the CDR3 DNA reads TGTGCCAGCAGTTATACCGGGACAGGGGCCTACGAGCAGTACTTC. This encodes CASSYTGTGAYEQYF. The gene calls are TRBV6-2 or TRBV6-3 and TRBJ2-7, with 10 bases lining up with TRBD1. Germline trimming cut 3 bases from V and 2 bases from J; bases unmatched to any gene: 4. The CDR3 extends over 15 amino acids. The V gene's germline CDR1 is MNHEY and CDR2 SVGEGT.

In its sample, this clonotype was seen many times. The chain employs TRBV12-3 or TRBV12-4 and TRBJ1-2; no definite D call. Trimming pared 7 bases from V and 1 base from J, leaving 4 bases between. The CDR3 sequence is 11 residues long. The CDR3 DNA follows: TGTGCCAGCACCGATAACTATGGCTACACCTTC. It is translated as CASTDNYGYTF.

The V gene is TRBV5-4, the J gene TRBJ1-1; 7 bases align to TRBD1. The CDR3 has 11 amino acids. J lost 7 bases, V lost 3 bases, and 0 bases had no gene match. The V gene's germline CDR1 is SGHNT and CDR2 YYREEE (reference sequence). The CDR3 spells CASSWDSEAFF. DNA for the CDR3: TGTGCCAGCAGCTGGGACAGTGAAGCTTTCTTT.

The chain employs TRBV28 and TRBJ2-5; 7 bases fit TRBD2. The CDR3 consists of 15 residues. V dropped 5 bases and J dropped 2; count of bases not matched to a gene: 8. CDR1 and CDR2 from the germline V gene are MDHEN and SYDVKM. This CDR3 reads CASSLPQGGQETQYF. CDR3 in DNA: TGTGCCAGCAGTCTACCTCAGGGAGGGCAAGAGACCCAGTACTTC.

Ten or more counts support this clonotype. The rearrangement joins TRBV5-4 to TRBJ1-1; the D is unclear. Germline CDR1 is SGHNT and CDR2 is YYREEE (reference sequence). V lost 4 bases and J 2 bases, leaving 12 bases between the germline ends. This CDR3 has 14 amino acids. The CDR3 DNA reads as TGTGCCAGCAGCCGATATCACAGCAACACTGAAGCTTTCTTT. It translates to CASSRYHSNTEAFF.

This clonotype was detected ten times or more. The chain carries TRBV6-6 and TRBJ2-5; no definite D call. Germline CDR1 and CDR2: MNHNY and SVGAGI (reference sequence). The CDR3 covers 15 residues. The V gene lost 0 bases and the J gene lost 1 base, with 9 bases spanning the gap. The CDR3 DNA follows: TGTGCCAGCAGTTACTCGGGCAGGCCCCAAGAGACCCAGTACTTC. Its translation is CASSYSGRPQETQYF.

This clonotype was counted only a few times. CDR3 DNA: TGCGCCAGCAGCTTGGACCTTAGTAACACTGAAGCTTTCTTT. Translating gives CASSLDLSNTEAFF. The rearrangement links TRBV5-1 to TRBJ1-1; no clear D. The germline V and J ends were trimmed by 0 bases and 2 bases, with 8 bases remaining between them. CDR3 length: 14 amino acids. Germline V gene sequence: CDR1 SGHRS, CDR2 YFSETQ.

This chain uses TRBV24-1 with TRBJ2-2; 8 bases are a match to TRBD1. J gave up 3 bases and V 4 bases, and 6 bases lay outside the gene matches. This CDR3 region has 16 residues. The germline gives CDR1 KGHDR, CDR2 SFDVKD. The CDR3 protein is CATSDWTGSDTGELFF. The CDR3 bases are TGTGCCACCAGTGACTGGACAGGGTCGGACACCGGGGAGCTGTTTTTT.

This clonotype was seen repeatedly, ten times or more. The genes are TRBV3-1 and TRBJ1-2, with D tentatively TRBD1 (5 bases). Germline V gene data show CDR1 as LGHDT and CDR2 as YNNKEL (reference sequence). The CDR3 covers 16 residues. The V end was cut by 7 bases, the J end by 2 bases, with 20 bases between. The CDR3 DNA is TGTGCCAGCAACCCGGGACGCTCCCACCTCAACTATGGCTACACCTTC. It yields the protein CASNPGRSHLNYGYTF.

The chain employs TRBV18 and TRBJ1-4; D gene unclear. This CDR3 comprises 13 residues. The ends were cut back, 3 bases at V and 5 bases at J, with 7 bases in the middle. Germline V gene data show CDR1 as KGHSH and CDR2 as LQKENI. The CDR3 spells CASSPSPNEKLFF. In DNA form, the CDR3 reads TGTGCCAGCTCACCGAGCCCGAATGAAAAACTGTTTTTT.

This clonotype occurred many times. The rearrangement joins TRBV7-9 to TRBJ1-1; 8 bases fit TRBD1. The V segment lost 5 bases and the J segment 2 bases; nucleotides outside the gene matches: 7. CDR1 and CDR2 (germline): SEHNR, FQNEAQ (reference sequence). The CDR3 loop spans 15 amino acids. The CDR3 loop is CASSRGQGLNTEAFF. The CDR3 DNA reads TGTGCCAGCAGCCGAGGACAGGGCTTAAACACTGAAGCTTTCTTT.

By share, this clonotype counts as medium-sized (0.01 to 0.1%). The CDR3 loop is CASSPGLAGQETQYF. CDR3 in DNA: TGTGCCAGCAGCCCCGGACTAGCGGGGCAAGAGACCCAGTACTTC. The chain uses TRBV7-2 and TRBJ2-5; 12 positions match TRBD2. The V gene's germline CDR1 is SGHTA and CDR2 FQGNSA. The CDR3 loop spans 15 amino acids. The V and J ends lost 5 bases and 2 bases, in that order; junction bases with no gene match: 3.

This clonotype occurred many times. The rearrangement joins TRBV6-2 or TRBV6-3 to TRBJ1-6; D remains unclear. Germline V lookup: CDR1 MNHEY, CDR2 SVGEGT. There are 11 residues in the CDR3. V lost 7 bases, J lost 10 bases, and 8 bases lay in between. The CDR3 region is CASNQRSPLHF. CDR3 DNA sequence: TGTGCCAGCAACCAGCGGTCACCCCTCCACTTT.

This clonotype has ten or more counts. V usage is TRBV4-2 and J usage is TRBJ1-3, with D uncertain. The CDR3 loop spans 16 amino acids. Germline CDR1 and CDR2: LGHNA and YNFKEQ. The V end was cut by 3 bases, the J end by 0 bases, with 12 bases between. For the CDR3, the DNA is TGTGCCAGCAGCCATCGGGCAGGCGACTCTGGAAACACCATATATTTT. Translation: CASSHRAGDSGNTIYF.

The CDR3 nucleotides read TGTGCCAGCAGGCCCTGGGGTAATACCCAAGAGACCCAGTACTTC. Translation gives CASRPWGNTQETQYF. The chain joins TRBV28 to TRBJ2-5; D is undetermined. The CDR3 totals 15 residues. Trimming shortened V by 6 bases and J by 1 base, and 15 bases separated the two germline ends. Germline CDR1 reads MDHEN; CDR2 reads SYDVKM.

This clonotype was detected ten times or more. The V and J genes are TRBV29-1 and TRBJ2-5; 10 bases are shared with TRBD2. Germline CDR1 is SQVTM and CDR2 is ANQGSEA. CDR3 length equals 14 residues. Trimming took 3 bases from V and 4 from J; bases not matched to a gene: 5. DNA for the CDR3: TGCAGCGTTGATCCAGCGGGAGGGCGAGAGACCCAGTACTTC. It is translated as CSVDPAGGRETQYF.

This clonotype was counted between two and nine times. This chain uses TRBV20-1 with TRBJ2-3, with TRBD2 matching over 9 bases. CDR3 length: 13 residues. The ends lost 5 bases at V and 7 bases at J; junction bases unmatched: 7. Germline loops: CDR1 DFQATT, CDR2 SNEGSKA (reference sequence). CDR3 loop: CSAPSGGRYTQYF. CDR3 DNA sequence: TGCAGTGCTCCGAGCGGGGGGAGATATACGCAGTATTTT.

The chain combines TRBV29-1 with TRBJ2-2; D is uncertain. The ends were cut back, 0 bases at V and 6 bases at J, with 8 bases in the middle. The CDR3 is 13 amino acids. The germline CDR1 and CDR2 sequences are SQVTM and ANQGSEA. CDR3 DNA sequence: TGCAGCGTTGAAGAATTAGCTGCCGGGGAGCTGTTTTTT. Translating it yields CSVEELAAGELFF.